What follows are 3 T cell receptor beta chains derived from one specimen sequenced in a study of OX40 agonist ivuxolimab in advanced cancers. Profiling relied on immunoSEQ multiplex PCR, and the TCRdb table lists in-frame clones only, not all of them. The sample includes approximately 23,000 clones, roughly 85% seen only once; the top ten take around 15%. The input for sequencing was CD4+ or CD8+ T cells sorted from blood, taken in a trial of the OX40 agonist ivuxolimab. Every receptor here comes from an adult with an advanced solid tumor such as melanoma, head and neck, liver or kidney cancer.

This sequence joins TRBV11-2 and TRBJ1-2; the D is unclear. V lost 4 bases to trimming and J lost 3 bases, with 18 bases between them. The germline V gene encodes CDR1 SGHAT and CDR2 FQNNGV. The CDR3 spans 16 residues. CDR3 nucleotide sequence: TGTGCCAGCAGCTCACTCCGGTCCCCGGTCGACTATGGCTACACCTTC. Translating gives CASSSLRSPVDYGYTF. Combining the CDR3 with reference TRBV11-2 and TRBJ1-2 gives the whole variable domain EAGVAQSPRYKIIEKRQSVAFWCNPISGHATLYWYQQILGQGPKLLIQFQNNGVVDDSQLPKDRFSAERLKGVDSTLKIQPAKLEDSAVYLCASSSLRSPVDYGYTFGSGTRLTVV.

This chain uses TRBV7-9 with TRBJ2-3, with a possible D match to TRBD1 (6 bases). CDR1 is SEHNR, CDR2 FQNEAQ, per germline (reference sequence). Trimming cost V 1 base and J 4 bases, with 6 bases left between them. The CDR3 covers 13 residues. CDR3 loop: CASSLGGPDTQYF. The CDR3 nucleotides read TGTGCCAGCAGCTTAGGGGGGCCAGATACGCAGTATTTT.

The chain joins TRBV4-1 to TRBJ1-5, with TRBD1 matching 11 bases. This CDR3 region has 16 residues. The ends lost 0 bases at V and 3 bases at J; junction bases unmatched: 1. Germline CDR1 is MGHRA and CDR2 is YSYEKL. The CDR3 protein is CASSQEGQGVNQPQHF. In DNA form, the CDR3 reads TGCGCCAGCAGCCAAGAGGGACAGGGGGTCAATCAGCCCCAGCATTTT.